These T cell receptor beta chains were read from a single sample in a study of technical replicates of blood from a handful of donors. Sequenced by immunoSEQ multiplex PCR; TCRdb stores in-frame clones only, minus some. The sample gives tens of thousands of clones, 91% of which show up once; about 0.25% is in the top ten. The specimen sequenced was T cells isolated from PBMCs. The receptors were gathered from a human donor in good health. CDR3s include the opening cysteine and the closing phenylalanine or tryptophan. A D gene is named only where the DNA matches it firmly. Clone size is not always given. Where it is, it says once, few, many or a class for expanded clones.

V,size,J,D,CDR3,DNA
TRBV9,.,TRBJ1-1,.,CASGSRDNFFF,TGTGCCAGCGGCTCTCGGGACAACTTTTTCTTT
TRBV6-5,few,TRBJ2-7,.,CASTPGYGADEQYF,TGTGCCAGCACCCCGGGATACGGTGCAGACGAGCAGTACTTC
TRBV6-5,.,TRBJ2-3,.,CASSAKQGWEQYF,TGTGCCAGCAGTGCAAAACAGGGATGGGAGCAGTATTTT
TRBV11-2,.,TRBJ2-3,.,CAERSGGTDTQYF,TGTGCAGAGAGGTCGGGGGGCACAGATACGCAGTATTTT
TRBV11-3,.,TRBJ2-5,.,CASSPSDQETQYF,TGTGCCAGCAGCCCTAGCGACCAAGAGACCCAGTACTTC
TRBV5-6,.,TRBJ1-2,TRBD1,CASSIRDRGPRGYTF,TGTGCCAGCAGCATCCGGGACAGGGGGCCTCGCGGCTACACCTTC
TRBV5-8,.,TRBJ1-1,.,CASSLAGSAFF,TGTGCCAGCAGCTTGGCTGGGAGCGCTTTCTTT
TRBV6-5,.,TRBJ2-7,TRBD1,CASSPGRQGYEQYF,TGTGCCAGCAGTCCTGGGAGACAGGGCTACGAGCAGTACTTC
TRBV28,.,TRBJ1-1,.,CASRMTGGYTEAFF,TGTGCCAGCAGAATGACAGGAGGCTACACTGAAGCTTTCTTT
TRBV5-6,.,TRBJ1-1,.,CASSLGYPSRDMNTEAFF,TGTGCCAGCAGCTTGGGGTACCCTTCTAGAGATATGAACACTGAAGCTTTCTTT
TRBV13,.,TRBJ2-7,TRBD1,CASSSRTGAGSYEQYF,TGTGCCAGCAGCTCACGGACAGGGGCGGGCTCCTACGAGCAGTACTTC
TRBV11-2,.,TRBJ2-1,.,CASSPTSGYNEQFF,TGTGCCAGCAGCCCAACCAGCGGCTACAATGAGCAGTTCTTC
TRBV9,.,TRBJ2-3,TRBD2,CASSVGSSGGRTDTQYF,TGTGCCAGCAGCGTAGGGTCAAGCGGGGGGCGCACAGATACGCAGTATTTT
TRBV5-1,.,TRBJ2-5,TRBD2,CASSPGAGVGQETQYF,TGCGCCAGCAGCCCGGGAGCGGGAGTGGGGCAAGAGACCCAGTACTTC
TRBV10-1,.,TRBJ2-5,.,CASSVGDTQETQYF,TGCGCCAGCAGTGTAGGGGACACCCAAGAGACCCAGTACTTC
TRBV25-1,.,TRBJ1-1,.,CASSGGQSEAFF,TGTGCCAGCAGTGGAGGACAGTCTGAAGCTTTCTTT
TRBV29-1,once,TRBJ2-1,TRBD1,CSVEPDRGSDWPQFF,TGCAGCGTTGAACCTGACAGGGGGTCGGACTGGCCCCAGTTCTTC
TRBV5-6,.,TRBJ2-3,.,CASSFRFSSTDTQYF,TGTGCCAGCAGCTTCCGTTTCTCTAGCACAGATACGCAGTATTTT
TRBV9,.,TRBJ1-4,TRBD1,CASSKTGGPNEKLFF,TGTGCCAGCAGCAAAACAGGGGGACCTAATGAAAAACTGTTTTTT
TRBV6-6,.,TRBJ2-1,TRBD2,CASSSTRLAGNEQFF,TGTGCCAGCAGTTCAACTAGACTAGCCGGCAATGAGCAGTTCTTC
TRBV23-1,.,TRBJ2-7,TRBD1,CASSFTGGGYEQYF,TGCGCCAGCAGCTTCACAGGGGGTGGGTACGAGCAGTACTTC
TRBV6-5,.,TRBJ1-4,.,CASSLGQGYEKLFF,TGTGCCAGCAGTCTCGGGCAGGGGTATGAAAAACTGTTTTTT
TRBV9,.,TRBJ2-1,.,CASSVGLAATSLWNEQFF,TGTGCCAGCAGCGTAGGGTTAGCGGCCACCTCACTCTGGAATGAGCAGTTCTTC
TRBV30,.,TRBJ1-6,TRBD1,CAWSGQGVRHNSPLHF,TGTGCCTGGAGCGGACAGGGGGTTCGGCATAATTCACCCCTCCACTTT
TRBV5-1,.,TRBJ1-2,.,CASSSQGYYGYTF,TGCGCCAGCAGCTCACAGGGATATTATGGCTACACCTTC
TRBV4-2,.,TRBJ2-3,TRBD1,CASSPGQGTDTQYF,TGTGCCAGCAGCCCCGGACAGGGAACAGATACGCAGTATTTT
TRBV29-1,.,TRBJ2-3,.,CSATIRIAEMPDTQYF,TGCAGCGCCACGATCCGGATAGCGGAAATGCCAGATACGCAGTATTTT